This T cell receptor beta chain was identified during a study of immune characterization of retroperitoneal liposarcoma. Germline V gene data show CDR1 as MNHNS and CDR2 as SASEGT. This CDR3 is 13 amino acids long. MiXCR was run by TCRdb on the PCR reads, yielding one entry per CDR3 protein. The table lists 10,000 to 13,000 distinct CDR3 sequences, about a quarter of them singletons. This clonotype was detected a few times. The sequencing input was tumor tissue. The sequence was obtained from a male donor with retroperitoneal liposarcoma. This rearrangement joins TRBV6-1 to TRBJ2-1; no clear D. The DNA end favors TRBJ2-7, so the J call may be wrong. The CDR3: CASSDDTYNEQYF. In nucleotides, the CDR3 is TGTGCCAGCAGTGACGACACCTACAATGAGCAGTACTTC.